Shown below are 27 T cell receptor beta chains from a single sample sequenced in a study of T cells expressing NK-cell markers. Each CDR3 protein gets one entry in TCRdb, which reprocessed the 5' RACE reads and gives no DNA. The sample is made up of 550,000 or so distinct CDR3 sequences, and the top ten hold under 4.5% of it. The specimen was blood T cells: a sorted CD56 or NKG2C T cell subset, CD4+ or CD8+ T cells, or bulk PBMC T cells (not recorded which). The receptors come from a man aged 18-30 years in good health.

The rearrangement uses TRBV12-3 or TRBV12-4 and TRBJ2-1; as DNA is missing, the TRBD2 call by TCRdb cannot be tested. This CDR3 comprises 17 residues. CDR3 residues: CASSLGEGTRIWNEQFF.

The V gene is TRBV12-3 or TRBV12-4, the J gene TRBJ2-2. CDR3 length: 14 amino acids. CDR3 sequence reads: CASMVWENTGELFF.

J is TRBJ2-3 and V is TRBV29-1; no DNA is available, so the TRBD2 call from TCRdb remains unchecked. The CDR3 has 15 amino acids. The germline CDR1 and CDR2 sequences are SQVTM and ANQGSEA. The CDR3 spells CSAPKEGPYTDTQYF.

The CDR3 sequence is CAWSTRRTSGIPDTQYF. The chain employs TRBV30 and TRBJ2-3; TCRdb's D call, TRBD2, is unchecked because there is no DNA. This CDR3 spans 17 amino acids. Germline CDR1 GTSNPN, CDR2 SVGIG (reference sequence).

This rearrangement joins TRBV6-1 to TRBJ2-1; absent DNA, TCRdb's TRBD2 call cannot be checked. CDR1 MNHNS and CDR2 SASEGT come from the germline V gene. The CDR3 contains 13 residues. CDR3 protein: CASSEFLGLEQFF.

This chain connects TRBV9 to TRBJ2-7; lacking DNA, the TRBD2 call made by TCRdb goes unchecked. The CDR3 has 12 residues. The germline V gene has CDR1 SGDLS and CDR2 YYNGEE. The chain's CDR3 is CARTDFTYEQYF.

V is TRBV29-1 and J is TRBJ2-2. Germline V gene data show CDR1 as SQVTM and CDR2 as ANQGSEA. The CDR3 spans 16 residues. The CDR3 sequence is CSVEDRFGTSTGELFF.

CDR3 sequence: CASSQDASIGIGPGSGNTIYF. This chain uses TRBV4-1 with TRBJ1-3. The CDR3 loop spans 21 amino acids. Germline lookup yields CDR1 MGHRA and CDR2 YSYEKL.

V is TRBV19 and J is TRBJ2-1; TCRdb selects TRBD1, and the lack of DNA leaves this call unchecked. This CDR3 is built from 15 residues. Germline-derived CDR1 and CDR2 are LNHDA and SQIVND (reference sequence). This CDR3 is CASSISRGQERRPFF. Drawing the rest from reference TRBV19 and TRBJ2-1, the complete variable domain is DGGITQSPKYLFRKEGQNVTLSCEQNLNHDAMYWYRQDPGQGLRLIYYSQIVNDFQKGDIAEGYSVSREKKESFPLTVTSAQKNPTAFYLCASSISRGQERRPFFGPGTRLTVL.

V is TRBV4-3 and J is TRBJ1-4; TCRdb outputs TRBD1, but without DNA this stays unchecked. This CDR3 region has 15 residues. Germline CDR1 and CDR2: LGHNA and YSLEER. The CDR3 is CASSLSGDRGEKLFF.

The gene calls are TRBV6-2 or TRBV6-3 and TRBJ2-7; TCRdb gives TRBD1 as the D gene, but with no DNA this cannot be confirmed. The CDR3 totals 11 residues. Germline lookup yields CDR1 MNHEY and CDR2 SVGEGT. CDR3 in amino acids: CATGDSLEQYF.

V gene TRBV4-1 combines with J gene TRBJ2-1. The CDR3 has 15 amino acids. Looked up from germline, CDR1 is MGHRA and CDR2 is YSYEKL. CDR3 region: CASSQVSGTDNEQFF.

The chain combines TRBV5-1 with TRBJ2-3; TCRdb calls TRBD1, which cannot be checked without DNA. This CDR3 contains 16 residues. The germline V gene has CDR1 SGHRS and CDR2 YFSETQ. The CDR3 region is CASWRSRDRGTDTQYF. The full variable domain, completed using reference TRBV5-1 and TRBJ2-3, is KAGVTQTPRYLIKTRGQQVTLSCSPISGHRSVSWYQQTPGQGLQFLFEYFSETQRNKGNFPGRFSGRQFSNSRSEMNVSTLELGDSALYLCASWRSRDRGTDTQYFGPGTRLTVL.

The chain is built from TRBV7-2 and TRBJ2-2; TCRdb picks TRBD2, but there is no DNA to check that call. Germline V gene data show CDR1 as SGHTA and CDR2 as FQGNSA. The CDR3 length is 21 residues. The CDR3: CASSLWASGTSGRTDTGELFF.

The chain has TRBV20-1 and TRBJ2-3; TCRdb names TRBD2, which stays unverified in the absence of DNA. CDR3 size: 15 residues. Germline CDR1 is DFQATT and CDR2 is SNEGSKA (reference sequence). The CDR3 sequence is CSARPSGRRPDTQYF.

The chain joins TRBV9 to TRBJ2-7. The CDR3 has 14 amino acids. Per the germline V gene, CDR1 is SGDLS and CDR2 is YYNGEE. The CDR3 reads CASSGSGSTYEQYF.

The CDR3 sequence: CSVGASVSGELFF. The chain couples TRBV29-1 to TRBJ2-2; TCRdb designates TRBD2, a call that cannot be tested without DNA. Germline V gives CDR1 SQVTM, CDR2 ANQGSEA. The CDR3 consists of 13 residues.

CDR3 protein: CASSVTGQGNTEAFF. The chain combines TRBV28 with TRBJ1-1; the D call of TRBD1 rests on TCRdb alone, since no DNA is present to check it. Germline CDR1 and CDR2: MDHEN and SYDVKM. The CDR3 runs to 15 residues.

This CDR3 is CASSQQAQRGTEAFF. The chain couples TRBV18 to TRBJ1-1. The germline CDR1 and CDR2 sequences are KGHSH and LQKENI. This CDR3 is built from 15 residues.

The chain joins TRBV7-2 to TRBJ2-7; TCRdb gives TRBD1 as the D gene, but with no DNA this cannot be confirmed. Looked up from germline, CDR1 is SGHTA and CDR2 is FQGNSA. The CDR3 is made up of 15 amino acids. CDR3 residues: CASSTRTSAVDEQYF.

Here the CDR3 reads CAISPRETGTDTQYF. The rearrangement joins TRBV10-3 to TRBJ2-3; TCRdb picks TRBD2, but there is no DNA to check that call. The CDR3 sequence is 15 residues long. In germline, CDR1 is ENHRY, CDR2 SYGVKD.

V and J are TRBV12-3 or TRBV12-4 and TRBJ1-4; the D gene TCRdb calls, TRBD1, cannot be checked with no DNA. This CDR3 contains 11 residues. The chain's CDR3 is CASSPRGKLFF.

The V gene is TRBV19, the J gene TRBJ1-1. Germline V gene lookup returns CDR1 LNHDA and CDR2 SQIVND (reference sequence). CDR3 length: 11 amino acids. CDR3: CACRMNTEAFF. Drawing the rest from reference TRBV19 and TRBJ1-1, the complete variable domain is DGGITQSPKYLFRKEGQNVTLSCEQNLNHDAMYWYRQDPGQGLRLIYYSQIVNDFQKGDIAEGYSVSREKKESFPLTVTSAQKNPTAFYLCACRMNTEAFFGQGTRLTVV.

J is TRBJ2-2 and V is TRBV6-5. Germline CDR1 and CDR2: MNHEY and SVGAGI. CDR3 length: 12 amino acids. CDR3 protein: CASSSIIGELFF.

The rearrangement joins TRBV5-4 to TRBJ1-1; TCRdb proposes TRBD1, but this gene call is untestable without DNA. Germline CDR1 SGHNT, CDR2 YYREEE (reference sequence). The CDR3 spans 15 residues. CDR3 region: CASSYLNRGRTEAFF.

The rearrangement uses TRBV20-1 and TRBJ2-3; TCRdb's D call of TRBD1 is untestable without DNA. The CDR3 spans 14 residues. The germline gives CDR1 DFQATT, CDR2 SNEGSKA (reference sequence). CDR3 protein: CIVEDRRGADTQYF.

The rearrangement uses TRBV29-1 and TRBJ2-6; TCRdb outputs TRBD2, but without DNA this stays unchecked. CDR3 length: 16 residues. Germline V lookup: CDR1 SQVTM, CDR2 ANQGSEA. This chain's CDR3 is CSVEGPILDGANVLTF.